This T cell receptor (beta chain) was captured in a study of shared clonotypes between healthy human individuals. Trimming at V came to 0 bases and at J to 2 bases, leaving 6 bases not matched to a gene. This CDR3 spans 16 amino acids. CDR1 is SGHRS, CDR2 YFSETQ, per germline. Terminally differentiated effector memory CD45RA+ cells were excluded by CCR7 positive selection of CD45RO-negative cells. The assay was immunoSEQ multiplex PCR, and TCRdb's table has in-frame clones only and misses some. Among about 580,000 clones listed, 98% were seen once. Sequenced sample: naive CD8+ T cells sorted from blood. This TCR was sampled from a man younger than 40 in good health. The chain links TRBV5-1 to TRBJ2-7; 9 bases map to TRBD1. The CDR3 sequence is CASSLGGQGTTYEQYF. The CDR3 DNA is TGCGCCAGCAGCTTGGGAGGACAGGGGACGACCTACGAGCAGTACTTC. The whole variable domain, filled in from reference TRBV5-1 and TRBJ2-7, reads KAGVTQTPRYLIKTRGQQVTLSCSPISGHRSVSWYQQTPGQGLQFLFEYFSETQRNKGNFPGRFSGRQFSNSRSEMNVSTLELGDSALYLCASSLGGQGTTYEQYFGPGTRLTVT.